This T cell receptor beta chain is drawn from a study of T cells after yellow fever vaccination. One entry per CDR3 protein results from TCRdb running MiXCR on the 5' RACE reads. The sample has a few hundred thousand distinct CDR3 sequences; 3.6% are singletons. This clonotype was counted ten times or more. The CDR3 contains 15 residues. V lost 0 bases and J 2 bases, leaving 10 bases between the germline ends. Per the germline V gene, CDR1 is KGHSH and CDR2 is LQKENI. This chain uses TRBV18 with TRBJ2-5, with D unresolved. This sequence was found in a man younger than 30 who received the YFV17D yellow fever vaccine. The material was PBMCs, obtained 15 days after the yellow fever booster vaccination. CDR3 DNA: TGTGCCAGCTCACCACCAGTTCCTAGGCAAGAGACCCAGTACTTC. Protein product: CASSPPVPRQETQYF.